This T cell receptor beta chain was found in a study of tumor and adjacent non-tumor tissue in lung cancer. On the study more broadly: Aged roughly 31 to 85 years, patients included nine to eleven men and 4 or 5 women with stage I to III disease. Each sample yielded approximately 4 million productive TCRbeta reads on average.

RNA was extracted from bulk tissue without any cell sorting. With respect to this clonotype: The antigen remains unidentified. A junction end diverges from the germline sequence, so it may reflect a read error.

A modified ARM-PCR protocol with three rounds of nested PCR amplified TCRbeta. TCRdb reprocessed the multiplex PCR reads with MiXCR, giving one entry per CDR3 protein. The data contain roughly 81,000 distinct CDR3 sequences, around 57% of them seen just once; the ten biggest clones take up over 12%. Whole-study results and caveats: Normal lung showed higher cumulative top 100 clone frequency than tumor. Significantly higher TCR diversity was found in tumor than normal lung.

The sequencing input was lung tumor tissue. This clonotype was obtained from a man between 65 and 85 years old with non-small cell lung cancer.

CDR3 sequence: CASSSTPGYEQYF. The CDR3 region has the DNA TGCGCCAGCAGCTCCACACCAGGGTACGAACAGTACTTC. This chain connects TRBV11-2 to TRBJ2-7, with D possibly matching TRBD1 (5 bases). In germline, CDR1 is SGHAT, CDR2 FQNNGV. CDR3 length: 13 residues.